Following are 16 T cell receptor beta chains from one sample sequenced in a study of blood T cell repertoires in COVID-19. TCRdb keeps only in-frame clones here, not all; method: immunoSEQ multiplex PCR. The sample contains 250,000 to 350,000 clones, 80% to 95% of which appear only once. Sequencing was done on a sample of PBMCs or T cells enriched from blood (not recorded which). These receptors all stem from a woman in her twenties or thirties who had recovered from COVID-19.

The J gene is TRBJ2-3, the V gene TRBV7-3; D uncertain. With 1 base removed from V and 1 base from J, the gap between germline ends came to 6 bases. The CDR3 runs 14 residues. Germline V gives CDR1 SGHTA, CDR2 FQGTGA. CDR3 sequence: CASSLRPRTDTQYF. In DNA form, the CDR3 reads TGTGCCAGCAGCTTAAGGCCCCGCACAGATACGCAGTATTTT.

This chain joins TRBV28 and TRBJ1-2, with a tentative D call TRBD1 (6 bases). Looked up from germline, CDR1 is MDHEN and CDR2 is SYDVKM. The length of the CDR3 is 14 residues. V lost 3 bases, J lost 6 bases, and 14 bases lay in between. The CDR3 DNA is TGTGCCAGCAGTTTGGACAGATCAAGCCATGGCTACACCTTC. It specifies CASSLDRSSHGYTF.

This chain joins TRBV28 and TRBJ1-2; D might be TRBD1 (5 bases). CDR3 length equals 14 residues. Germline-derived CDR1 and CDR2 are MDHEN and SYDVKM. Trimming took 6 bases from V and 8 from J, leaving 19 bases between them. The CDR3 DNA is TGTGCCAGCAGCTATGCGGGACCTCCTTTCGGCTACACCTTC. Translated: CASSYAGPPFGYTF.

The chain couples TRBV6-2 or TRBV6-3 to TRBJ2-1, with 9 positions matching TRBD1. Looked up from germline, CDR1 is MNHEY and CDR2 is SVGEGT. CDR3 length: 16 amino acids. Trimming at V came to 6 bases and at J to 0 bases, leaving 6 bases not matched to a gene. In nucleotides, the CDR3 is TGTGCCAGCAGCCCCGGGACAGGGAGCTCCTACAATGAGCAGTTCTTC. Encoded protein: CASSPGTGSSYNEQFF.

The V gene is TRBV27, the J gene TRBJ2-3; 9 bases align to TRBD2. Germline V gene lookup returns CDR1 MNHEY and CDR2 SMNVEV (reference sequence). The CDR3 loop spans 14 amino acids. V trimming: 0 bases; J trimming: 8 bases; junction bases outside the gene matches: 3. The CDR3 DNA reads TGTGCCAGCAGTTTATCGATTAGCGGGGGTACGCAGTATTTT. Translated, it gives CASSLSISGGTQYF.

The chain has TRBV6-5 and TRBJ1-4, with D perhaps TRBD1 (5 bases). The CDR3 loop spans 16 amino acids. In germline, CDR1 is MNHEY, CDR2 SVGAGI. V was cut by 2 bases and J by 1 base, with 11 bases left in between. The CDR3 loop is CASSYNVRVTNEKLFF. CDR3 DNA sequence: TGTGCCAGCAGTTACAACGTCAGGGTAACTAATGAAAAACTGTTTTTT.

CDR3 DNA sequence: TGTGCCAGCAGCCTACAGAGAGATCAGCCCCAGCATTTT. This codes for CASSLQRDQPQHF. The rearrangement uses TRBV28 and TRBJ1-5, with no clear D. CDR3 length: 13 amino acids. V was trimmed by 6 bases and J by 5 bases, leaving 11 bases between them. From germline, CDR1 is MDHEN and CDR2 SYDVKM.

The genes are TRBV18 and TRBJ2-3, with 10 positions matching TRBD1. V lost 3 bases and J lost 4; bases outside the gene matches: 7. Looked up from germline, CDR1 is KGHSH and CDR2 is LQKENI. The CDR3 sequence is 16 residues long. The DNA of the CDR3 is TGTGCCAGCTCACCGATGACAGGGGGCAGTGCAGATACGCAGTATTTT. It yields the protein CASSPMTGGSADTQYF.

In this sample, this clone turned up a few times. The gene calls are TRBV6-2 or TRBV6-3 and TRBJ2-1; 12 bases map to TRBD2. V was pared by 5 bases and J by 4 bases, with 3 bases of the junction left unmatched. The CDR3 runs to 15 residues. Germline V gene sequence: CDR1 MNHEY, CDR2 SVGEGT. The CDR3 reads CASSPTSGGYNEQFF. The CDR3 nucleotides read TGTGCCAGCAGTCCCACTAGCGGGGGGTACAATGAGCAGTTCTTC.

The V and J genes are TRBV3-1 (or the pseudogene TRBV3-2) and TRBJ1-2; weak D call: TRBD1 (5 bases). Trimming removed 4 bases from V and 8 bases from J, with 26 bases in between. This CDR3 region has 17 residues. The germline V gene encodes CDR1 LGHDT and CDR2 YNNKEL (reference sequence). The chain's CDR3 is CASSPRGTPIPTVGYTF. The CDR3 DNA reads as TGTGCCAGCAGCCCCCGCGGGACTCCTATCCCTACGGTGGGCTACACCTTC.

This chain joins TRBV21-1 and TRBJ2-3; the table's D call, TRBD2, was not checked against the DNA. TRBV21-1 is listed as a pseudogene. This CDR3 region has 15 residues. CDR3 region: CASSKRTRTTDTQYF. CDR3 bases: TGTGCCAGCAGCAAAAGGACTAGGACCACAGATACGCAGTATTTT.

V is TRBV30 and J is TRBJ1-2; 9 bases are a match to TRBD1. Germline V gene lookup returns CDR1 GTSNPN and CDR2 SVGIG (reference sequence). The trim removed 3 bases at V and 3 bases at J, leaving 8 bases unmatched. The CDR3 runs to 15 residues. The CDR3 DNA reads TGTGCCTGGAGAGAAGGGACAGGGCGTTACTATGGCTACACCTTC. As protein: CAWREGTGRYYGYTF.

CDR3 DNA: TGTGCCAGACCTCTAGCGGGTCCCGCCTACGAGCAGTACTTC. Translating gives CARPLAGPAYEQYF. This rearrangement joins TRBV6-6 to TRBJ2-7; 8 nucleotides line up with TRBD2. CDR3 length: 14 amino acids. V shed 9 bases, J shed 2 bases, and the junction held 9 bases outside the gene matches. CDR1 and CDR2 from the germline V gene are MNHNY and SVGAGI (reference sequence).

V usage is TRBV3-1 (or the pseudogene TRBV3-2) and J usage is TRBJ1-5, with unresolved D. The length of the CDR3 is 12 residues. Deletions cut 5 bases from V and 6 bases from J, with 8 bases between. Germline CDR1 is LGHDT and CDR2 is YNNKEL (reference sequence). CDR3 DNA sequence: TGTGCCAGCAGCTCATCGGGTCAGCCCCAGCATTTT. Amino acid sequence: CASSSSGQPQHF.

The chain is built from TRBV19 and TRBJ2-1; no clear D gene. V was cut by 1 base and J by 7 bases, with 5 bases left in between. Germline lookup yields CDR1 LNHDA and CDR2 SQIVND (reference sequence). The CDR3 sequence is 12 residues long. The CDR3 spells CASSIVENEQFF. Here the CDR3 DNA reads TGTGCCAGTAGTATAGTAGAAAATGAGCAGTTCTTC.

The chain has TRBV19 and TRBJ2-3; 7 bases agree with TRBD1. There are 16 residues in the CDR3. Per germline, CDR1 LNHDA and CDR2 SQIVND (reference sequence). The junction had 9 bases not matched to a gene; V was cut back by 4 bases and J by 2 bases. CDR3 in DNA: TGTGCCAGTAGTAACACCCGGGACAGTTACACAGATACGCAGTATTTT. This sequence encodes CASSNTRDSYTDTQYF.